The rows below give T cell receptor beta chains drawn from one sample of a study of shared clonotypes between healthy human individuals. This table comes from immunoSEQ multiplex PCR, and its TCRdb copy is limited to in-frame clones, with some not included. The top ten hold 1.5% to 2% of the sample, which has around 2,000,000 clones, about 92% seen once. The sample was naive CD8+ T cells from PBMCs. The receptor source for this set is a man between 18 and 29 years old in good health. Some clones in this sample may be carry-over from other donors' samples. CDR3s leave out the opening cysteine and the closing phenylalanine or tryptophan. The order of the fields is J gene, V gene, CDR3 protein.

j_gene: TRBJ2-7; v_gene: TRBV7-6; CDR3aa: ASSLRAQGAYEQY
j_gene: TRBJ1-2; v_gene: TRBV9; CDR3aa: ASSVDSSGYGYT
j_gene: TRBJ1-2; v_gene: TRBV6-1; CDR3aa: ASSDPGTGNFGYT
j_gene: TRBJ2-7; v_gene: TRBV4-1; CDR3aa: ASSQGTNYEQY
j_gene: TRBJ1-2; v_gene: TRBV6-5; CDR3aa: ASSYSSGGGYT
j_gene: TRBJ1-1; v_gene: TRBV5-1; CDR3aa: ASSLIDRDRGYSTEAF
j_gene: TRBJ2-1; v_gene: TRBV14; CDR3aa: ASRRTSGRAPGNEQF
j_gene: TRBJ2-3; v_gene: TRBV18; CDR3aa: ASSPPGTEFTDTQY
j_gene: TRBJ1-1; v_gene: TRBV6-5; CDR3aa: ASSYSRGNTEAF
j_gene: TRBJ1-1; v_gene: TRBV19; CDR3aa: ASSFRRLNTEAF
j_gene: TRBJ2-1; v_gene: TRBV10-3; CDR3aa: AISEAQDEQF
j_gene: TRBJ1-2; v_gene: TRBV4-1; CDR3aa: ASSQVSGATNYGYT
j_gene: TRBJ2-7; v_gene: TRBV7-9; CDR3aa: ASRSFQGESYEQY
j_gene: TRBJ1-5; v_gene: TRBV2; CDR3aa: AISQGGVGNQPQH
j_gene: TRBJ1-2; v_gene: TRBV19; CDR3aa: ASSILADLYGYT
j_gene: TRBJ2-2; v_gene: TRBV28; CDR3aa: ASFPSDGGHTGELF
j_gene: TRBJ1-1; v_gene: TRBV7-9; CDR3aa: ASSEGQYTEAF
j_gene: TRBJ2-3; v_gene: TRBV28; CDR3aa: ASSLSSGRDTQY
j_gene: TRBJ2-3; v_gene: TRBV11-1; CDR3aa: ASSFQREELTDTQY
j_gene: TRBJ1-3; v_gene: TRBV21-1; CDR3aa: ASSLRPGTSGNTIY
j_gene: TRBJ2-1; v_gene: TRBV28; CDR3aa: ASSFWPSGDSYNEQF
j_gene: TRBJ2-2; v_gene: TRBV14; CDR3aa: ASSRDTGELF
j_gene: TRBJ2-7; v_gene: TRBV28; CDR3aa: ASSLRGRVYEQY
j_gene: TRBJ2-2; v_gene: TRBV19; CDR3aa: ASSRMVARTNTGELF
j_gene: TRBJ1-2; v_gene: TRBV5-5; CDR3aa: ASSPPPLDGYT
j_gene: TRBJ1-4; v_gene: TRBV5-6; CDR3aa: ASSFRQGDEKLF
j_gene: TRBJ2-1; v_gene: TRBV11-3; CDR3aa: ASSLALASEQF
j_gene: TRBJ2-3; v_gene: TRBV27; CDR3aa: ASSVRGGGADTQY
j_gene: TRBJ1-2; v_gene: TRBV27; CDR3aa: ASSLSRGPEGYT
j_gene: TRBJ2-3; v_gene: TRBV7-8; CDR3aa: ASSSDRTSGPTDTQY
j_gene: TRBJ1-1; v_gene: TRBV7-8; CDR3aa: ASSLVGAANTEAF
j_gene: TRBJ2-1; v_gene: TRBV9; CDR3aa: ASSSRWSASSYNEQF
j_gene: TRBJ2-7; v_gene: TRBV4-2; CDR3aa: ASSQGGGRDFDEQY
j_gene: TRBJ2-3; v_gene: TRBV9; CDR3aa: ASSVSSGRADTQY
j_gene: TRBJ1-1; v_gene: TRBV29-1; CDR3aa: SVVIGGLNTEAF
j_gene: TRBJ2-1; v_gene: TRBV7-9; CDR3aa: ASSLGQGAYNEQF
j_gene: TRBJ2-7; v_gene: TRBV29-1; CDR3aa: SVVGGFSYEQY
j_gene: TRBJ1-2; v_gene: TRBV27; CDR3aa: ASSLRGSGYT
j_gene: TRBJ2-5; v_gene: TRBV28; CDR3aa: ASSLYGGPGTQY
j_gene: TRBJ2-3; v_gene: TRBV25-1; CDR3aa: ASSEYVHGTQY